These 22 T cell receptor beta chains share one sample of origin, sequenced in a study of blood T cell repertoires in COVID-19. Data came from immunoSEQ multiplex PCR; TCRdb stores just in-frame clones and leaves some out. This table holds 250,000 or so clones, about 90% found once. The sequenced material came from peripheral blood. The source of these receptors is a woman aged 55-69 years with COVID-19, enrolled during active disease.

This sequence joins TRBV7-8 and TRBJ2-7; TRBD2 matches at 13 bases. This CDR3 comprises 17 residues. CDR1 and CDR2 from the germline V gene are SGHVS and FQNEAQ. V lost 2 bases to trimming and J lost 0 bases; unmatched junction nucleotides: 4. CDR3 residues: CASSLSGLAGVSYEQYF. The CDR3, as DNA: TGTGCCAGCAGCTTATCCGGACTAGCGGGAGTCTCCTACGAGCAGTACTTC.

This chain links TRBV19 with TRBJ2-3; tentative D call: TRBD1 (6 bases). The CDR3 consists of 16 residues. V was clipped by 1 base and J by 0 bases, with 11 bases between them. Per the germline V gene, CDR1 is LNHDA and CDR2 is SQIVND (reference sequence). The CDR3 spells CASSIGGTHSTDTQYF. The CDR3 coding sequence is TGTGCCAGTAGTATAGGGGGGACACATAGCACAGATACGCAGTATTTT. The whole variable domain, remainder taken from reference TRBV19 and TRBJ2-3, is DGGITQSPKYLFRKEGQNVTLSCEQNLNHDAMYWYRQDPGQGLRLIYYSQIVNDFQKGDIAEGYSVSREKKESFPLTVTSAQKNPTAFYLCASSIGGTHSTDTQYFGPGTRLTVL.

The rearrangement joins TRBV29-1 to TRBJ2-1; TRBD1 aligns across 9 bases. Trimming at V came to 7 bases and at J to 0 bases, leaving 10 bases not matched to a gene. Germline CDR1 is SQVTM and CDR2 is ANQGSEA. This CDR3 comprises 16 residues. The chain's CDR3 is CSAPRGTGSSYNEQFF. The CDR3 DNA follows: TGCAGCGCCCCAAGAGGGACAGGGTCCTCCTACAATGAGCAGTTCTTC.

The chain is built from TRBV7-8 and TRBJ2-7, with TRBD1 identical over 10 bases. This CDR3 has 15 amino acids. After removal of 4 bases from V and 1 base from J, the junction contained 4 bases not matched to a gene. Looked up from germline, CDR1 is SGHVS and CDR2 is FQNEAQ. The CDR3 bases are TGTGCCAGCAGCTGGCGGACAGGGGGGTCCTACGAGCAGTACTTC. It encodes CASSWRTGGSYEQYF.

This chain uses TRBV7-2 with TRBJ1-1; D might be TRBD1 (5 bases). This CDR3 spans 14 amino acids. In germline, CDR1 is SGHTA, CDR2 FQGNSA. V lost 3 bases and J 5 bases, leaving 13 bases between the germline ends. Here the CDR3 DNA reads TGTGCCAGCAGCTTTTCTCCGGGGGGGACTGAAGCTTTCTTT. It translates to CASSFSPGGTEAFF.

The chain joins TRBV18 to TRBJ1-1; D gene unclear. Trimming pared 8 bases from V and 1 base from J, leaving 26 bases between. CDR1 and CDR2 from the germline V gene are KGHSH and LQKENI. The CDR3 loop spans 18 amino acids. CDR3 protein: CASLHGERTVLPNTEAFF. The CDR3, as DNA: TGTGCCAGCCTCCACGGGGAGCGAACCGTTCTGCCGAACACTGAAGCTTTCTTT.

The chain carries TRBV6-2 or TRBV6-3 and TRBJ1-1; D perhaps matches TRBD1 (5 bases). Trimming took off 2 bases at V and 1 base at J, with 17 bases between the two ends. The CDR3 consists of 17 residues. In germline, CDR1 is MNHEY, CDR2 SVGEGT. CDR3 loop: CASSYRPQGLWNTEAFF. The CDR3 DNA is TGTGCCAGCAGTTACCGGCCCCAGGGCCTATGGAACACTGAAGCTTTCTTT.

V gene TRBV4-1 combines with J gene TRBJ1-2, with D hard to call. Germline CDR1 MGHRA, CDR2 YSYEKL. V dropped 1 base and J dropped 8 bases, with 17 bases sitting between them. The CDR3 contains 15 residues. The CDR3 loop is CASSQAGRAAWGYTF. DNA for the CDR3: TGCGCCAGCAGCCAAGCGGGGAGGGCAGCCTGGGGCTACACCTTC.

This sequence joins TRBV7-2 and TRBJ2-2; 8 nucleotides line up with TRBD2. The CDR3 is 16 residues long. The V gene end was trimmed by 5 bases and the J gene end by 0 bases; junction bases not matched to a gene: 5. Germline V gene sequence: CDR1 SGHTA, CDR2 FQGNSA. Here the CDR3 reads CASSPRGGSNTGELFF. As DNA, the CDR3 is TGTGCCAGCAGCCCCCGGGGGGGATCGAACACCGGGGAGCTGTTTTTT.

The chain carries TRBV12-3 or TRBV12-4 and TRBJ1-1; no definite D call. The CDR3 is 11 residues long. V dropped 1 base and J dropped 9 bases, with 6 bases sitting between them. The CDR3 bases are TGTGCCAGCAGTTTAGTAACAAAAGCTTTCTTT. It encodes CASSLVTKAFF.

The chain joins TRBV9 to TRBJ1-2; D gene ambiguous. This CDR3 comprises 15 residues. Between the trimmed V and J ends, which lost 4 bases and 2 bases, there was a span of 15 bases. Germline CDR1 and CDR2: SGDLS and YYNGEE. The CDR3 DNA is TGTGCCAGCAGCTCCTCCTGGCAGCGAAACTATGGCTACACCTTC. Residues: CASSSSWQRNYGYTF. The complete variable domain, with remaining parts taken from reference TRBV9 and TRBJ1-2, reads DSGVTQTPKHLITATGQRVTLRCSPRSGDLSVYWYQQSLDQGLQFLIQYYNGEERAKGNILERFSAQQFPDLHSELNLSSLELGDSALYFCASSSSWQRNYGYTFGSGTRLTVV.

This chain uses TRBV18 with TRBJ1-1; maybe TRBD1 (6 bases). Germline CDR1 KGHSH, CDR2 LQKENI. There are 15 residues in the CDR3. V was cut by 3 bases and J by 0 bases, with 11 bases left in between. The CDR3 DNA sequence: TGTGCCAGCTCACCCGTGACAGGATTGAACACTGAAGCTTTCTTT. It translates to CASSPVTGLNTEAFF.

V gene TRBV7-2 combines with J gene TRBJ1-3, with a possible D match to TRBD1 (5 bases). Between the trimmed V and J ends, which lost 2 bases and 0 bases, there was a span of 14 bases. This CDR3 comprises 17 residues. From germline, CDR1 is SGHTA and CDR2 FQGNSA. As DNA, the CDR3 is TGTGCCAGCAGCTTAAGGGGCTGGGAAATCTCTGGAAACACCATATATTTT. Translation gives CASSLRGWEISGNTIYF.

CDR3 sequence reads: CASTPLVPTGELFF. CDR3 DNA sequence: TGTGCCAGTACCCCCTTAGTACCGACCGGGGAGCTGTTTTTT. The chain couples TRBV19 to TRBJ2-2, with unresolved D. The V end was cut by 7 bases, the J end by 5 bases, with 14 bases between. Germline V gene sequence: CDR1 LNHDA, CDR2 SQIVND (reference sequence). This CDR3 region has 14 residues.

The CDR3 DNA is TGTGCCAGCAGCCTTCGGGACAGGGGGAACTATGGCTACACCTTC. It yields the protein CASSLRDRGNYGYTF. The V and J genes are TRBV7-9 and TRBJ1-2, with 11 positions matching TRBD1. Germline assignment: CDR1 SEHNR and CDR2 FQNEAQ (reference sequence). The CDR3 length is 15 residues. After removal of 5 bases from V and 2 bases from J, the junction contained 4 bases not matched to a gene.

For the CDR3, the DNA is TGTGCCAGCAGCAACCGGGACAGGCTGTACGAGCAGTACTTC. It translates to CASSNRDRLYEQYF. The chain recombines TRBV21-1 with TRBJ2-7; TRBD1 reflects the table's D call only, with no check against the DNA. TRBV21-1 is flagged as a pseudogene. The CDR3 length is 14 residues.

V is TRBV18 and J is TRBJ1-2; the D gene is possibly TRBD1 (6 bases). With 0 bases removed from V and 5 bases from J, the gap between germline ends came to 13 bases. The length of the CDR3 is 15 residues. Germline-derived CDR1 and CDR2 are KGHSH and LQKENI. The CDR3 nucleotides are TGTGCCAGCTCACCACCACTCGCAGGGGCTTATGGCTACACCTTC. Residues: CASSPPLAGAYGYTF.

The chain has TRBV19 and TRBJ1-1; maybe TRBD1 (6 bases). The CDR3 length is 11 residues. Germline V gene data show CDR1 as LNHDA and CDR2 as SQIVND (reference sequence). Trimming cost V 9 bases and J 5 bases, with 10 bases left between them. CDR3 residues: CASLTGTEAFF. For the CDR3, the DNA is TGTGCCAGCCTTACAGGGACTGAAGCTTTCTTT.

This sequence joins TRBV5-6 and TRBJ1-2; unclear D gene. V lost 0 bases and J 8 bases, leaving 11 bases between the germline ends. Germline CDR1 and CDR2: SGHDT and YYEEEE. This CDR3 is 13 amino acids long. The CDR3: CASSLVTSQGYTF. Here the CDR3 DNA reads TGTGCCAGCAGCTTGGTGACATCCCAGGGCTACACCTTC.

The V call is TRBV9, the J call TRBJ1-2, with 8 bases lining up with TRBD1. Germline V gene data show CDR1 as SGDLS and CDR2 as YYNGEE. Germline trimming cut 2 bases from V and 7 bases from J; bases unmatched to any gene: 10. This CDR3 contains 15 residues. In DNA, the CDR3 is TGTGCCAGCAGCGTCGAGGCAGGGGGCGCGACTGGCTACACCTTC. Amino acids: CASSVEAGGATGYTF.

The chain carries TRBV5-4 and TRBJ2-1; 8 bases are a match to TRBD1. CDR3 length: 13 residues. Per the germline V gene, CDR1 is SGHNT and CDR2 is YYREEE (reference sequence). J lost 4 bases, V lost 10 bases, and 7 bases had no gene match. CDR3 amino acids: CAGRQGQYNEQFF. As DNA, the CDR3 is TGTGCCGGTAGACAGGGGCAATACAATGAGCAGTTCTTC.

The V call is TRBV27, the J call TRBJ1-2; D is possibly TRBD1 (6 bases). From germline, CDR1 is MNHEY and CDR2 SMNVEV (reference sequence). The V end lost 2 bases, the J end lost 2 bases, and 24 bases lay between the germline ends. CDR3 length: 19 residues. The CDR3 sequence is CASSLKSLVTVRGNYGYTF. In nucleotides, the CDR3 is TGTGCCAGCAGTTTAAAATCGTTGGTTACCGTCAGGGGAAACTATGGCTACACCTTC.